These 7 T cell receptor beta chains originate from one sample sequenced in a study of memory CD4+ T cells and cytomegalovirus serostatus. Single viable CD3+CD4+CD8-CD45RO+ cells were sorted as the memory CD4+ T cells. TCRdb keeps only in-frame clones here, not all; method: immunoSEQ multiplex PCR. The sample consists of fewer than 75,000 clones, 70% to 85% of them appearing once. Sequencing input: memory CD4+ T cells from blood. These receptors were collected from an adult in good health and CMV-seronegative.

CDR3 amino acids: CASRGGPGNTIYF. DNA of the CDR3: TGTGCCAGCCGTGGAGGGCCTGGAAACACCATATATTTT. The chain links TRBV28 to TRBJ1-3; D is unclear. This CDR3 comprises 13 residues. CDR1 MDHEN and CDR2 SYDVKM come from the germline V gene. The V end was cut by 8 bases, the J end by 2 bases, with 10 bases between.

J is TRBJ2-1 and V is TRBV7-9; no reliable D call. Trimming pared 4 bases from V and 7 bases from J, leaving 14 bases between. Germline-derived CDR1 and CDR2 are SEHNR and FQNEAQ (reference sequence). This CDR3 is 14 amino acids long. The CDR3 coding sequence is TGTGCCAGCAGCTCTAAGGCATGGATGAATGAGCAGTTCTTC. Protein product: CASSSKAWMNEQFF. The whole variable domain, remainder taken from reference TRBV7-9 and TRBJ2-1, is DTGVSQNPRHKITKRGQNVTFRCDPISEHNRLYWYRQTLGQGPEFLTYFQNEAQLEKSRLLSDRFSAERPKGSFSTLEIQRTEQGDSAMYLCASSSKAWMNEQFFGPGTRLTVL.

The chain employs TRBV5-6 and TRBJ2-7, with no clear D. The V end lost 4 bases, the J end lost 3 bases, and 5 bases lay between the germline ends. The CDR3 is 11 residues long. The V gene's germline CDR1 is SGHDT and CDR2 YYEEEE. DNA of the CDR3: TGTGCCAGCAGCACAAGCTACGAGCAGTACTTC. Translation: CASSTSYEQYF.

V is TRBV18 and J is TRBJ2-7; D remains unclear. Per germline, CDR1 KGHSH and CDR2 LQKENI. V dropped 6 bases and J dropped 5 bases, with 14 bases sitting between them. The CDR3 is 13 residues long. The CDR3 spells CASSLTAVHEQYF. The CDR3 coding sequence is TGTGCCAGCTCCCTTACTGCAGTGCACGAGCAGTACTTC.

This clone was recorded only once. The genes are TRBV6-1 and TRBJ2-3; D uncertain. Germline CDR1 MNHNS, CDR2 SASEGT. The CDR3 runs to 13 residues. V was cut by 7 bases and J by 2 bases, with 10 bases left in between. The CDR3 loop is CASMSDTTDTQYF. CDR3 in DNA: TGTGCCAGCATGAGTGACACCACAGATACGCAGTATTTT.

This clone was observed a few times. The J gene is TRBJ2-2, the V gene TRBV18; a weak D match, TRBD1 (5 bases). Germline loops: CDR1 KGHSH, CDR2 LQKENI. Trimming shortened V by 3 bases and J by 3 bases, and 11 bases separated the two germline ends. The CDR3 is 15 amino acids. This chain's CDR3 is CASSPRQGDTGELFF. CDR3 coding DNA: TGTGCCAGCTCACCGAGGCAGGGTGACACCGGGGAGCTGTTTTTT.

The gene calls are TRBV6-1 and TRBJ1-1; D perhaps matches TRBD1 (5 bases). CDR1 and CDR2 from the germline V gene are MNHNS and SASEGT. V was trimmed by 6 bases and J by 5 bases, leaving 13 bases between them. This CDR3 has 13 amino acids. This CDR3 is CASSARVGTEAFF. The CDR3 region has the DNA TGTGCCAGCAGCGCCAGGGTTGGAACTGAAGCTTTCTTT.